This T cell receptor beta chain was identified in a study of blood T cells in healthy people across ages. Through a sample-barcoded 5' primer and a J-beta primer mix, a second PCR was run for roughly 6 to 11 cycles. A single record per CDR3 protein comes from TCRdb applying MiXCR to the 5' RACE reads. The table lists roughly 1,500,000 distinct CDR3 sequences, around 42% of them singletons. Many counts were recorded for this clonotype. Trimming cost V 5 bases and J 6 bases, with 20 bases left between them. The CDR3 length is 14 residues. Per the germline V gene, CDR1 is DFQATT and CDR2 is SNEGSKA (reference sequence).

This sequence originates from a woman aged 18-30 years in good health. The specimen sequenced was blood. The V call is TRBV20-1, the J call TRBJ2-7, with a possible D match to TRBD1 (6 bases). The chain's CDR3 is CSASSGRGSGEQYF. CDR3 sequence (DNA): TGCAGTGCTTCCAGTGGTAGGGGGTCGGGCGAGCAGTACTTC.